The TCR beta chain under discussion was sequenced for a study of cytomegalovirus exposure and HLA in healthy donors. The wider study: Out of 398 genotyped donors, approximately 84% belonged to the Caucasian-associated ancestry cluster. The study, taken as a whole, reports: In a later analysis, an Asian-associated ancestry cluster reportedly showed fewer N-insertions than the approximately 620-donor mean. A few V segments could not be told apart, such as TRBV6-2 and TRBV6-3, and were left out.

13 Jbeta primers and 60 Vbeta primers were used for the PCR. Original handling: In a later analysis, the count reached about 75 million unique TCR beta chains, with approximately 11 million shared. Assay: immunoSEQ multiplex PCR; the TCRdb copy retains only in-frame clones and omits some. V, J and clone size are those of that table, while D and trimming were read from the DNA. The sample gives tens of thousands of clones, roughly 67% of which show up once; about 6.3% is in the top ten. A note on this clone: The antigen remains unidentified.

Between the trimmed V and J ends, which lost 0 bases and 6 bases, there was a span of 13 bases. The germline V gene has CDR1 SGHRS and CDR2 YFSETQ. The CDR3 is 15 residues long. The genes are TRBV5-1 and TRBJ2-1, with D maybe TRBD1 (5 bases). The source is a boy aged 5 to 17 in good health and CMV-seropositive. Sequencing was carried out using PBMCs. In nucleotides, the CDR3 is TGCGCCAGCAGCTTGGAGTGGGGCCCCCCCAATGAGCAGTTCTTC. As protein: CASSLEWGPPNEQFF.